This T cell receptor beta chain was obtained from a study of CD8 T cells in Susac syndrome. The length of the CDR3 is 12 residues. The germline V and J ends were trimmed by 5 bases and 6 bases, with 12 bases remaining between them. Germline lookup yields CDR1 SQVTM and CDR2 ANQGSEA. The authors sequenced TCR beta from blood CD8+ and CD4+ T cells. Regarding the study as a whole: CD4+ repertoires of Susac syndrome patients lacked detectable clonal expansion.

On this clonotype: The antigen is not known.

It was with random hexamers that 0.5 to 1 ug RNA was reverse transcribed. Amplification of TCR beta CDR3 was carried out by immunoSEQ multiplex PCR, which covered 54 Vbeta and 13 Jbeta segments. TCRdb ran MiXCR on the immunoSEQ multiplex PCR reads and lists one entry per CDR3 protein. This sample has 67,000 or so distinct CDR3 sequences, with approximately 93% found just once. The chain couples TRBV29-1 to TRBJ2-3, with a tentative D call TRBD2 (5 bases). This receptor was identified in a human donor with Susac syndrome. The sample consisted of CD4+ T cells from PBMCs. For the CDR3, the DNA is TGCAGCGTTATCGCGGGTGGGGATACGCAGTATTTT. Amino acids: CSVIAGGDTQYF.